Sequencing of this TCR beta chain was carried out in a study of OX40 agonist ivuxolimab in advanced cancers. This clone was recorded a few times. Its matching antigen is unknown. Assay used: immunoSEQ multiplex PCR; TCRdb lists only in-frame clones, some missing. The table records 73,000 or so clones, roughly nine tenths of them present only once. Study-wide points: Certain nonresponders additionally had low normalized T-cell clonal expansion. At 0.1 to 3.0 mg/kg and by week 6, clonal expansion occurred in CD4+ and CD8+ blood T cells. Among the lowest levels of clonal expansion were found in partial responders at 0.1-3.0 mg/kg.

Germline loops: CDR1 GTSNPN, CDR2 SVGIG (reference sequence). The CDR3 has 13 amino acids. Between the trimmed V and J ends, which lost 0 bases and 5 bases, there was a span of 10 bases. Sequences were derived from CD4+ or CD8+ T cells sorted from blood, sampled in a trial of the OX40 agonist ivuxolimab. This receptor was identified in an adult with an advanced solid tumor such as melanoma, head and neck, liver or kidney cancer. V usage is TRBV30 and J usage is TRBJ2-5; D remains unclear. The CDR3 reads CAWSVSALETQYF. Here the CDR3 DNA reads TGTGCCTGGAGTGTAAGCGCATTGGAGACCCAGTACTTC.